This T cell receptor (beta chain) originates from a study of graft-versus-host responses after intestinal transplantation. Whole-study results and caveats: Recipient marrow showed GvH clones, some seen first in ileum or blood.

The data were produced by immunoSEQ multiplex PCR, yet TCRdb's version contains in-frame clones alone and is incomplete. The sample holds some 55,000 clones, around 90% seen once. The CDR3 covers 15 residues. Germline trimming cut 8 bases from V and 6 bases from J; bases unmatched to any gene: 11. Germline-derived CDR1 and CDR2 are SGHRS and YFSETQ. This clone is a singleton in its sample. Its antigen is not known. The V gene is TRBV5-1, the J gene TRBJ1-4, with TRBD1 matching over 9 bases. This material consisted of PBMCs, taken roughly 95 weeks after intestinal transplant. The TCR sequence derives from a human patient who received an intestinal transplant, so some T cells may come from the graft donor. As DNA, the CDR3 is TGCGCCAGTCAAGCGGCTAGGGACAGGGATGAAAAACTGTTTTTT. Protein sequence: CASQAARDRDEKLFF. Full variable domain (outside the CDR3, taken from reference TRBV5-1 and TRBJ1-4): KAGVTQTPRYLIKTRGQQVTLSCSPISGHRSVSWYQQTPGQGLQFLFEYFSETQRNKGNFPGRFSGRQFSNSRSEMNVSTLELGDSALYLCASQAARDRDEKLFFGSGTQLSVL.